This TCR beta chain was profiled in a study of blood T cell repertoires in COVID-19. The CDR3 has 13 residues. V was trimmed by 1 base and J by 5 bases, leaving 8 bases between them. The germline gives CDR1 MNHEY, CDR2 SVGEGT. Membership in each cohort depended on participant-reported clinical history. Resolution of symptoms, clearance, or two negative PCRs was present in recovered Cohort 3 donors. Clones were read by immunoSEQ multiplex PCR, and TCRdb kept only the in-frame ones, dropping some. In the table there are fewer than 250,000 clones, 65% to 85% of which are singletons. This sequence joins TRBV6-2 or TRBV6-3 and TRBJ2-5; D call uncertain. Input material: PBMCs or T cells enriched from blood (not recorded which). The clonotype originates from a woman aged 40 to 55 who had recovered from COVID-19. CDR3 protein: CASSYYRRETQYF. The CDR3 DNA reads TGTGCCAGCAGTTACTATAGGCGGGAGACCCAGTACTTC.